Listed below are T cell receptor beta chains from one sample, sequenced in a study of cytomegalovirus exposure and HLA in healthy donors. Only in-frame clones appear in the TCRdb table, and some are missing; sequencing was by immunoSEQ multiplex PCR. The sample holds roughly 130,000 clones; around three quarters are singletons and the top ten take 1%. Sequences were obtained from PBMCs. All receptors come from a man aged 40-49 years in good health and CMV-seronegative. Both conserved end residues are part of each CDR3. A D gene is named only where the DNA matches it firmly. Rows give clone size only sometimes, using once, few, many, or a class for an expanded clone.

clone size | D gene | J gene | V gene | CDR3 DNA | CDR3 protein
. | . | TRBJ1-1 | TRBV2 | TGTGCCAGCAGTGTAAGGGGGAACACTGAAGCTTTCTTT | CASSVRGNTEAFF
few | . | TRBJ1-5 | TRBV6-1 | TGTGCCAGCTTCACGACAGGCAATCAGCCCCAGCATTTT | CASFTTGNQPQHF
. | TRBD1 | TRBJ2-1 | TRBV19 | TGTGCCAGTAGTACCCCGGGACAGGGATACAATGAGCAGTTCTTC | CASSTPGQGYNEQFF
few | TRBD2 | TRBJ2-3 | TRBV10-2 | TGCGCCAGCTCGGCGGGAGAAAATACGCAGTATTTT | CASSAGENTQYF
few | . | TRBJ2-3 | TRBV5-1 | TGCGCCAGCAGCTTGACTAGCACAGATACGCAGTATTTT | CASSLTSTDTQYF
once | TRBD2 | TRBJ2-1 | TRBV29-1 | TGCAGCGTTGTAGGGACTAGCGGGAGCAATGAGCAGTTCTTC | CSVVGTSGSNEQFF
. | . | TRBJ1-5 | TRBV7-9 | TGTGCCAGCAGCTTTGGAGACAGGCAGGATCAGCCCCAGCATTTT | CASSFGDRQDQPQHF
. | TRBD1 | TRBJ2-7 | TRBV5-1 | TGCGCCAGCAGCCCAGGACAGGGTCAACTTTTATGGGAGCAGTACTTC | CASSPGQGQLLWEQYF
. | TRBD2 | TRBJ2-3 | TRBV25-1 | TGTGCCAGCAGTGAATTAGGAGTAGCGGGACAAGATACGCAGTATTTT | CASSELGVAGQDTQYF
. | TRBD1 | TRBJ2-5 | TRBV6-6 | TGTGCCAGCCGAACGACAGGGGGCCAAGAGACCCAGTACTTC | CASRTTGGQETQYF
few | TRBD1 | TRBJ1-2 | TRBV27 | TGTGCCAGCAGTACAGGGGTGGGGTTGGGCTACACCTTC | CASSTGVGLGYTF
. | TRBD2 | TRBJ2-1 | TRBV28 | TGTGCCAGCACCAAACTAGCGGGAGCGGTCAATGAGCAGTTCTTC | CASTKLAGAVNEQFF
. | TRBD1 | TRBJ2-6 | TRBV4-2 | TGTGCCAGCAGCCCGGAACCGACAGGGACTGGGGCCAACGTCCTGACTTTC | CASSPEPTGTGANVLTF